The rows below give T cell receptor beta chains drawn from one sample of a study of blood T cell repertoires in COVID-19. Profiling relied on immunoSEQ multiplex PCR, and the TCRdb table lists in-frame clones only, not all of them. The data contain roughly 250,000 clones, about 87% of them seen just once; the ten biggest clones take up about 0.95%. The sequencing input was PBMCs or T cells enriched from blood (not recorded which). These receptors were collected from a man aged 45 to 65 who had been exposed to COVID-19. Each CDR3 is given with its conserved first and last residue. The order of the fields is clone size, D gene, V gene, CDR3 length, J gene, CDR3 DNA, CDR3 protein. A D gene is named only where the DNA matches it firmly. Size is omitted from some rows. Given values are once, few, many or a class for expanded clones.

>few|.|TRBV6-2/TRBV6-3|11|TRBJ1-1
TGTGCCAGCAGCCAAGGGAGTGAAGCTTTCTTT
CASSQGSEAFF
>.|.|TRBV14|14|TRBJ1-1
TGTGCCAGCAGCCCCCTAGGACATAACACTGAAGCTTTCTTT
CASSPLGHNTEAFF
>.|.|TRBV5-1|19|TRBJ2-3
TGCGCCAGCAGCTGGGGTTCGGGGTCAGGTTGGACGAAGCCGGATACGCAGTATTTT
CASSWGSGSGWTKPDTQYF
>.|.|TRBV7-9|18|TRBJ2-1
TGTGCCAGCAGCTTGGGCGGTAGGGCGGGGACCCACACGGATGAGCAGTTCTTC
CASSLGGRAGTHTDEQFF
>once|TRBD1|TRBV24-1|15|TRBJ1-6
TGTGCCACCAGAGCCGGGACAGACAATAATTCACCCCTCCACTTT
CATRAGTDNNSPLHF
>.|.|TRBV7-3|14|TRBJ2-5
TGTGCCAGCAGCCCCGTTGGAGGAAAAGAGACCCAGTACTTC
CASSPVGGKETQYF
>.|.|TRBV27|15|TRBJ1-5
TGTGCCAGCAGTTTACAGATGAATAGCAATCAGCCCCAGCATTTT
CASSLQMNSNQPQHF
>.|TRBD1|TRBV20-1|13|TRBJ1-2
TGCAGTGCTAGTCCAGGGGGCTACTATGGCTACACCTTC
CSASPGGYYGYTF
>.|TRBD2|TRBV7-9|15|TRBJ2-1
TGTGCCAGCAGCCCTCGGACTAGTGCCCACAATGAGCAGTTCTTC
CASSPRTSAHNEQFF
>once|.|TRBV3-1/TRBV3-2|15|TRBJ1-6
TGTGCCAGCAGCCACTCAGGGTTTGCTGTTTCACCCCTCCACTTT
CASSHSGFAVSPLHF
>.|.|TRBV25-1|15|TRBJ1-1
TGTGCCAGCAGTGATAGGAGGCGGGGGGCCACTGAAGCTTTCTTT
CASSDRRRGATEAFF
>.|TRBD1|TRBV5-1|13|TRBJ2-1
TGCGCCAGCAACTGGGGACAGGGAAGTGAGCAGTTCTTC
CASNWGQGSEQFF
>.|TRBD1|TRBV24-1|13|TRBJ2-3
TGTGCCACCGGGGGACAGGGCCCAGATACGCAGTATTTT
CATGGQGPDTQYF
>.|.|TRBV5-1|13|TRBJ1-2
TGCGCCAGCAGCTTGTCACAGATCGGTGGCTACACCTTC
CASSLSQIGGYTF
>.|TRBD1|TRBV10-3|17|TRBJ1-6
TGTGCCATCAGGGCCCCTCGACAGGGGGCGGTAGGTTCACCCCTCCACTTT
CAIRAPRQGAVGSPLHF
>.|TRBD1|TRBV28|16|TRBJ1-4
TGTGCCAGCAGGCCAGGGGGCTGGATGGTGGATGAAAAACTGTTTTTT
CASRPGGWMVDEKLFF
>.|.|TRBV18|14|TRBJ1-2
TGTGCCAGCTCACCATCACCGGAGGGGCATGGCTACACCTTC
CASSPSPEGHGYTF
>.|TRBD2|TRBV11-2|17|TRBJ2-3
TGTGCCAGCAGCAGAGCGGACGGGGGGGGCCTAGCAGATACGCAGTATTTT
CASSRADGGGLADTQYF
>.|.|TRBV28|16|TRBJ1-3
TGTGCCAGCAGTTTATTCAGATCTCAGCGTGGAAACACCATATATTTT
CASSLFRSQRGNTIYF
>once|TRBD1|TRBV2|12|TRBJ1-2
TGTGCCAGCGACAGGGATAACTATGGCTACACCTTC
CASDRDNYGYTF
>.|.|TRBV27|14|TRBJ1-6
TGTGCCAGCAGTTTACTACAGGGTAATTCACCCCTCCACTTT
CASSLLQGNSPLHF
>.|.|TRBV10-3|14|TRBJ1-1
TGTGCCATCAGTGAGTCCGAGCCCAACACTGAAGCTTTCTTT
CAISESEPNTEAFF
>.|.|TRBV5-5|14|TRBJ1-5
TGTGCCAGCAGCTTAGAACAGGCGCGTCAGCCCCAGCATTTT
CASSLEQARQPQHF
>.|.|TRBV24-1|15|TRBJ2-3
TGTGCCACCAGTGATTTACGAGGGCACGGAGATACGCAGTATTTT
CATSDLRGHGDTQYF
>.|TRBD1|TRBV28|15|TRBJ1-5
TGTGCCAGCAGTTTAGGGGACAGGGCAAATCAGCCCCAGCATTTT
CASSLGDRANQPQHF
>.|.|TRBV18|14|TRBJ1-2
TGTGCCAGCTCACCCTTAGAGGGCTCTCAGGGCTACACCTTC
CASSPLEGSQGYTF
>once|.|TRBV28|12|TRBJ1-2
TGTGCCAGCAGCCGGACAGTGCTTGGCTACACCTTC
CASSRTVLGYTF
>.|.|TRBV19|14|TRBJ1-2
TGTGCCAGTAGTATCGGGTCCTTGCGGTATGGCTACACCTTC
CASSIGSLRYGYTF
>.|TRBD1|TRBV28|15|TRBJ1-1
TGTGCCAGCAGTTTAGGGTTCACAGGGGGTACTGAAGCTTTCTTT
CASSLGFTGGTEAFF
>.|.|TRBV3-1/TRBV3-2|13|TRBJ1-2
TGTGCCAGCAGCCAAGGACAGGCCTGGGGCTACACCTTC
CASSQGQAWGYTF
>.|TRBD1|TRBV10-3|14|TRBJ2-7
TGTGCCATCTCAAATCCGACAGGGCCCTACGAGCAGTACTTC
CAISNPTGPYEQYF
>.|TRBD1|TRBV3-1/TRBV3-2|13|TRBJ2-5
TGTGCCAGCAGACCCGACAGGGTAGGGACCCAGTACTTC
CASRPDRVGTQYF
>.|.|TRBV6-6|12|TRBJ1-4
TGTGCCAGCGGGGGGGCCGGTGAAAAACTGTTTTTT
CASGGAGEKLFF
>.|TRBD2|TRBV27|17|TRBJ2-1
TGTGCCAGCAGTCCCGGGACTAGCGGGGTCTCCTACAATGAGCAGTTCTTC
CASSPGTSGVSYNEQFF
>.|.|TRBV11-2|16|TRBJ1-3
TGTGCCAGCAGCTTAGATCGGGAGGGACTCGGAAACACCATATATTTT
CASSLDREGLGNTIYF
>.|.|TRBV4-1|15|TRBJ1-5
TGCGCCAGCAGCCAAGACAGGGGCGCGGGTCAGCCCCAGCATTTT
CASSQDRGAGQPQHF
>.|.|TRBV11-2|14|TRBJ1-2
TGTGCCAGCAGCTTTGGGGGGTCTAACTATGGCTACACCTTC
CASSFGGSNYGYTF
>.|TRBD2|TRBV19|15|TRBJ2-5
TGTGCCAGTAGTCGGACTAGCGGAATACAAGAGACCCAGTACTTC
CASSRTSGIQETQYF
>.|TRBD1|TRBV19|13|TRBJ1-2
TGTGCCAGTAGTATTAGACAGGGCGGGAGCTACACCTTC
CASSIRQGGSYTF
>.|.|TRBV19|16|TRBJ1-1
TGTGCCAGTACCCTAACTAGGGCAGGCTTGAACACTGAAGCTTTCTTT
CASTLTRAGLNTEAFF
>once|.|TRBV9|17|TRBJ1-5
TGTGCCAGCAGGGGGATTGGGGGCGCCCAGCGAGATCAGCCCCAGCATTTT
CASRGIGGAQRDQPQHF
>once|TRBD1|TRBV12-5|15|TRBJ1-6
TGTGCTAGTGGTTTGGGACAGGGTCTTCATTCACCCCTCCACTTT
CASGLGQGLHSPLHF
>.|TRBD1|TRBV5-1|15|TRBJ2-2
TGCGCCAGCAAATATACAGGGGAGCCAACCGGGGAGCTGTTTTTT
CASKYTGEPTGELFF
>.|TRBD1|TRBV27|13|TRBJ1-2
TGTGCCAGCAGGCCGACAGGGGGCAATGGCTACACCTTC
CASRPTGGNGYTF
>.|.|TRBV4-1|15|TRBJ2-2
TGCGCCAGCAGCCAAGCTATGCAGGCGGGCGGGGAGCTGTTTTTT
CASSQAMQAGGELFF
>.|.|TRBV7-9|14|TRBJ1-2
TGTGCCAGCAGCTTAGAGCGGGGACTGGGTGGCTACACCTTC
CASSLERGLGGYTF